This T cell receptor (beta chain) emerged from a study of blood T cell repertoires in COVID-19. TCRdb's copy holds only in-frame clones and misses some; the assay was immunoSEQ multiplex PCR. Of 450,000 to 500,000 clones listed, about 90% were seen once; the top ten hold roughly 0.72%. V lost 5 bases and J 7 bases, leaving 26 bases between the germline ends. Germline V CDR1 and CDR2: SGHTA, FQGNSA. This CDR3 comprises 17 residues. The receptor comes from a woman younger than 30 who had recovered from COVID-19. V usage is TRBV7-2 and J usage is TRBJ1-2; D is unclear. Sequenced sample: PBMCs or T cells enriched from blood (not recorded which). CDR3 DNA: TGTGCCAGCAGCCTCACATCGATTAACGCCCCCGGGTTTGGCTACACCTTC. This gives the protein CASSLTSINAPGFGYTF.